Following are 24 T cell receptor beta chains from one sample sequenced in a study of blood T cell repertoires in COVID-19. The data were produced by immunoSEQ multiplex PCR, yet TCRdb's version contains in-frame clones alone and is incomplete. The repertoire holds a few hundred thousand clones, around nine tenths seen once, with 1.5% to 2% in the top ten. Sample: PBMCs or T cells enriched from blood (not recorded which). These receptors were taken from a woman aged 40 to 50 who had recovered from COVID-19.

The chain couples TRBV7-9 to TRBJ2-7; 7 bases fit TRBD1. The junction had 10 bases not matched to a gene; V was cut back by 5 bases and J by 0 bases. This CDR3 comprises 16 residues. Germline V gene data show CDR1 as SEHNR and CDR2 as FQNEAQ (reference sequence). The CDR3 DNA sequence: TGTGCCAGCAGCGACCGAGAGGGACAGCGCTCCTACGAGCAGTACTTC. This codes for CASSDREGQRSYEQYF.

V usage is TRBV3-1 (or the pseudogene TRBV3-2) and J usage is TRBJ2-7; 13 positions agree with TRBD2. The CDR3 spans 15 residues. V lost 3 bases and J lost 4; bases outside the gene matches: 3. Germline-derived CDR1 and CDR2 are LGHDT and YNNKEL (reference sequence). The CDR3 region has the DNA TGTGCCAGCAGCCACAGGACTAGCGGGAGTTACGAGCAGTACTTC. This sequence encodes CASSHRTSGSYEQYF.

This chain uses TRBV19 with TRBJ2-7, with TRBD2 identical over 14 bases. Germline values: CDR1 LNHDA, CDR2 SQIVND (reference sequence). The CDR3 totals 16 residues. J was trimmed by 4 bases and V by 4 bases; bases with no gene match: 6. CDR3 amino acids: CASSTRLAGGPYEQYF. DNA of the CDR3: TGTGCCAGTAGTACCAGACTAGCGGGAGGGCCGTACGAGCAGTACTTC.

This clone was counted between two and nine times. The chain carries TRBV7-2 and TRBJ1-6; D is ambiguous. The CDR3 sequence is 13 residues long. The germline V and J ends were trimmed by 4 bases and 3 bases, with 4 bases remaining between them. CDR1 is SGHTA, CDR2 FQGNSA, per germline. The CDR3 region is CASSSHYNSPLHF. The CDR3 nucleotides read TGTGCCAGCAGCTCCCACTATAATTCACCCCTCCACTTT.

This clone was counted a single time. This chain connects TRBV13 to TRBJ1-1, with D maybe TRBD1 (5 bases). CDR1 is PRHDT and CDR2 is FYEKMQ in the germline V gene (reference sequence). V dropped 5 bases and J dropped 3 bases, with 10 bases sitting between them. The CDR3 is 13 amino acids. The CDR3 here is CASSGGVDTEAFF. CDR3 in DNA: TGTGCCAGCAGCGGAGGGGTCGACACTGAAGCTTTCTTT.

J is TRBJ1-1 and V is TRBV4-1; D unclear. The CDR3 runs 16 residues. Deletions cut 2 bases from V and 3 bases from J, with 16 bases between. The germline gives CDR1 MGHRA, CDR2 YSYEKL. The CDR3, as DNA: TGCGCCAGCAGCCAACCCACGGCGAGGAGTGACACTGAAGCTTTCTTT. Residues: CASSQPTARSDTEAFF.

CDR3 bases: TGTGCCAGCAGGAAGGCCCTGACTCCTACCTACGAGCAGTACTTC. It codes for CASRKALTPTYEQYF. This chain joins TRBV11-3 and TRBJ2-7; D is undetermined. V was cut by 6 bases and J by 2 bases, with 17 bases left in between. This CDR3 has 15 residues. CDR1 and CDR2 from the germline V gene are SGHNT and YENEEA.

This clone was seen more than once but under ten times. V gene TRBV6-2 or TRBV6-3 combines with J gene TRBJ2-7; D is unresolved. V was clipped by 4 bases and J by 9 bases, with 10 bases between them. The CDR3 covers 11 residues. CDR1 and CDR2 (germline): MNHEY, SVGEGT. CDR3 sequence reads: CASSSVERQYF. The CDR3 DNA follows: TGTGCCAGCAGTTCCGTAGAGAGGCAGTACTTC.

This chain connects TRBV19 to TRBJ2-7; 9 bases align to TRBD2. Germline V gene data show CDR1 as LNHDA and CDR2 as SQIVND (reference sequence). The CDR3 is 14 residues long. Trimming removed 8 bases from V and 7 bases from J; junction bases left unmatched: 12. Written as DNA, the CDR3 is TGTGCCAGTCAAGCGGGAGGAAGGGCTGGGGAGCAGTACTTC. Encoded protein: CASQAGGRAGEQYF.

CDR3 nucleotide sequence: TGTGCCATCAGTGCGGGGGGTGGATCGAGCTCTGGAAACACCATATATTTT. Translating gives CAISAGGGSSSGNTIYF. V is TRBV10-3 and J is TRBJ1-3; perhaps TRBD1 as D (5 bases). The CDR3 contains 17 residues. Germline V gene lookup returns CDR1 ENHRY and CDR2 SYGVKD. With 4 bases removed from V and 0 bases from J, the gap between germline ends came to 16 bases.

This clone was picked up one time. The genes are TRBV5-1 and TRBJ2-6, with TRBD2 as a possible D gene (6 bases). V lost 2 bases and J lost 0, with 15 bases in between. The length of the CDR3 is 18 residues. CDR1 SGHRS and CDR2 YFSETQ come from the germline V gene. The CDR3 nucleotides are TGCGCCAGCAGCTTACGGGTTCCCGGGAGCTCTGGGGCCAACGTCCTGACTTTC. It specifies CASSLRVPGSSGANVLTF.

The chain couples TRBV30 to TRBJ2-1; TRBD2 matches at 12 bases. With V trimmed by 5 bases and J by 2 bases, 1 base remained unmatched. Germline V gene sequence: CDR1 GTSNPN, CDR2 SVGIG (reference sequence). This CDR3 is 14 amino acids long. CDR3 sequence: CAWASGRAYNEQFF. CDR3 bases: TGTGCCTGGGCTAGCGGGAGGGCCTACAATGAGCAGTTCTTC.

CDR3 residues: CASSPLAGGNEQFF. The CDR3 nucleotides are TGTGCCAGCTCACCACTAGCGGGAGGCAATGAGCAGTTCTTC. The chain uses TRBV18 and TRBJ2-1; 10 bases line up with TRBD2. J gave up 6 bases and V 1 base, and 0 bases lay outside the gene matches. In germline, CDR1 is KGHSH, CDR2 LQKENI. CDR3 length: 14 residues.

This chain connects TRBV19 to TRBJ2-7; TRBD2 matches 9 bases. V shed 9 bases, J shed 3 bases, and the junction held 27 bases outside the gene matches. This CDR3 comprises 20 residues. Germline values: CDR1 LNHDA, CDR2 SQIVND (reference sequence). CDR3 region: CASEAPRGRELAGPYYEQYF. The DNA for the CDR3 is TGTGCCAGCGAAGCGCCTCGGGGGCGAGAACTAGCGGGTCCCTACTACGAGCAGTACTTC.

The V and J genes are TRBV6-5 and TRBJ1-2; 7 bases map to TRBD1. The CDR3 runs 14 residues. The germline V gene encodes CDR1 MNHEY and CDR2 SVGAGI. V lost 6 bases to trimming and J lost 8 bases; unmatched junction nucleotides: 12. As DNA, the CDR3 is TGTGCCAGCAGGCAAAACCGGGACAGCGTCGGCTACACCTTC. It codes for CASRQNRDSVGYTF.

The gene calls are TRBV5-6 and TRBJ1-2, with TRBD1 as a possible D gene (5 bases). From germline, CDR1 is SGHDT and CDR2 YYEEEE. The CDR3 loop spans 14 amino acids. V was cut by 0 bases and J by 5 bases, with 11 bases left in between. CDR3 DNA: TGTGCCAGCAGCTTGGGCGCAGGGATTTATGGCTACACCTTC. Translated: CASSLGAGIYGYTF.

The chain joins TRBV6-2 or TRBV6-3 to TRBJ2-1; no reliable D call. CDR3 length equals 16 residues. V shed 2 bases and J shed 9 bases, with 20 bases lying between them. Per the germline V gene, CDR1 is MNHEY and CDR2 is SVGEGT. The CDR3 DNA sequence: TGTGCCAGCAGTTACCCACCCCGTGGTAGTCTCACTGAGCAGTTCTTC. Translated, it gives CASSYPPRGSLTEQFF.

The genes are TRBV18 and TRBJ2-1; unclear D gene. The CDR3 has 18 residues. The germline CDR1 and CDR2 sequences are KGHSH and LQKENI. V dropped 0 bases and J dropped 3 bases, with 18 bases sitting between them. The CDR3 DNA follows: TGTGCCAGCTCACCACCTGCGAGCCTTACTCCGAACTACAATGAGCAGTTCTTC. It translates to CASSPPASLTPNYNEQFF.

J is TRBJ1-2 and V is TRBV7-2, with 7 bases lining up with TRBD1. This CDR3 region has 15 residues. Germline loops: CDR1 SGHTA, CDR2 FQGNSA. The V and J ends lost 1 base and 2 bases, in that order; junction bases with no gene match: 4. CDR3 sequence: CASSLETRGNYGYTF. The CDR3 DNA is TGTGCCAGCAGCTTAGAAACCAGGGGGAACTATGGCTACACCTTC. The whole variable domain, filled in from reference TRBV7-2 and TRBJ1-2, reads GAGVSQSPSNKVTEKGKDVELRCDPISGHTALYWYRQSLGQGLEFLIYFQGNSAPDKSGLPSDRFSAERTGGSVSTLTIQRTQQEDSAVYLCASSLETRGNYGYTFGSGTRLTVV.

This clone has just a few counts. Other DNA variants within this sample encode the same CDR3. The V and J genes are TRBV7-6 and TRBJ1-5, with 9 positions matching TRBD1. V lost 1 base to trimming and J lost 4 bases; unmatched junction nucleotides: 5. Germline V gives CDR1 SGHVS, CDR2 FNYEAQ. CDR3 size: 16 residues. The CDR3 DNA reads TGTGCCAGCAGCTTAGGTGGAGGGACAGGGAATCAGCCCCAGCATTTT. Protein: CASSLGGGTGNQPQHF.

J is TRBJ1-1 and V is TRBV7-2; 7 bases agree with TRBD1. There are 13 residues in the CDR3. CDR1 SGHTA and CDR2 FQGNSA come from the germline V gene. The V and J ends lost 3 bases and 5 bases, in that order; junction bases with no gene match: 3. The CDR3 DNA reads TGTGCCAGCAGCTTCGCCAGGGGGACTGAAGCTTTCTTT. Translating it yields CASSFARGTEAFF.

V is TRBV5-4 and J is TRBJ2-7; 12 nucleotides align to TRBD1. The V gene's germline CDR1 is SGHNT and CDR2 YYREEE (reference sequence). With 0 bases clipped from V and 4 bases from J, the junction kept 5 bases outside the gene matches. This CDR3 region has 16 residues. The CDR3 DNA is TGTGCCAGCAGCTTGGACCCGGGACAGGGGGCGTACGAGCAGTACTTC. It translates to CASSLDPGQGAYEQYF.

The chain links TRBV4-3 to TRBJ1-2, with D uncertain. The CDR3 has 16 amino acids. V was clipped by 0 bases and J by 0 bases, with 11 bases between them. Germline V CDR1 and CDR2: LGHNA, YSLEER. The CDR3 DNA reads as TGCGCCAGCAGCCAAGAGGCCGGGGAACCTAACTATGGCTACACCTTC. Encoded protein: CASSQEAGEPNYGYTF.

CDR3 amino acids: CASSVGTGLNTEAFF. CDR3 nucleotides: TGTGCCAGCAGCGTAGGGACAGGGCTGAACACTGAAGCTTTCTTT. The rearrangement joins TRBV9 to TRBJ1-1; 8 bases fit TRBD1. With V trimmed by 0 bases and J by 0 bases, 1 base remained unmatched. The CDR3 consists of 15 residues. Germline V gene data show CDR1 as SGDLS and CDR2 as YYNGEE.